Sequencing of this T cell receptor beta chain was carried out in a study of post-analysis software for immune sequencing data. In the study overall: Courses of disease covered relapsing-remitting, secondary progressive and progressive-relapsing multiple sclerosis. Findings and limits, study-wide: Patients used several TRBV segments, including TRBV5-6, TRBV5-1 and TRBV20-1, more often than controls. Those with multiple sclerosis, the patient group, showed significantly lower normalized Chao1 diversity than controls.

The CDR3 totals 15 residues. Germline V CDR1 and CDR2: MNHEY, SVGAGI. This clonotype was observed a few times. The antigen remains unidentified. This may arise from a read error, as a much more abundant clone is one base away. Sequencing libraries made from TCR beta cDNA carried unique molecular identifiers. A single record per CDR3 protein comes from TCRdb applying MiXCR to the PCR reads. The table shows around 200,000 distinct CDR3 sequences, with roughly 30% occurring only once. Sequenced: blood. The rearrangement links TRBV6-5 to TRBJ2-3; D remains ambiguous. The receptor was isolated from a girl aged 2-17 years with multiple sclerosis. The chain's CDR3 is CASSYSLLGSDTRYF. In nucleotides, the CDR3 is TGTGCCAGCAGTTACTCGCTCCTCGGGTCAGATACGCGGTATTTT.